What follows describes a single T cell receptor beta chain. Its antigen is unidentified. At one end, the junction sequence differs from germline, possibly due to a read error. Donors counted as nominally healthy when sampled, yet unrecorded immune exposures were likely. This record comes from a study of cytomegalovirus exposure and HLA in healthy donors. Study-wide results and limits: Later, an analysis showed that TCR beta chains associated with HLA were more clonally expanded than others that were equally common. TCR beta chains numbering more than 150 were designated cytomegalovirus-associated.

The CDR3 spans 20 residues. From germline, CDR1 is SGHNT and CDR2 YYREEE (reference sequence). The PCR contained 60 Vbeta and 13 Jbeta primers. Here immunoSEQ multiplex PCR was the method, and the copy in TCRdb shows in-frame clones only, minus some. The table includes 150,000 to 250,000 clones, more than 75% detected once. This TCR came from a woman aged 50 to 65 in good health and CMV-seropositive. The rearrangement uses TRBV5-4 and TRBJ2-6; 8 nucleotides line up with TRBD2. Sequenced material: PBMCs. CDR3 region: CASSKLISGGPRSGANGLTF. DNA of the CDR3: TGTGCCAGCAGCAAACTCATCTCGGGAGGGCCGAGGTCTGGGGCCAACGGCCTGACTTTC.